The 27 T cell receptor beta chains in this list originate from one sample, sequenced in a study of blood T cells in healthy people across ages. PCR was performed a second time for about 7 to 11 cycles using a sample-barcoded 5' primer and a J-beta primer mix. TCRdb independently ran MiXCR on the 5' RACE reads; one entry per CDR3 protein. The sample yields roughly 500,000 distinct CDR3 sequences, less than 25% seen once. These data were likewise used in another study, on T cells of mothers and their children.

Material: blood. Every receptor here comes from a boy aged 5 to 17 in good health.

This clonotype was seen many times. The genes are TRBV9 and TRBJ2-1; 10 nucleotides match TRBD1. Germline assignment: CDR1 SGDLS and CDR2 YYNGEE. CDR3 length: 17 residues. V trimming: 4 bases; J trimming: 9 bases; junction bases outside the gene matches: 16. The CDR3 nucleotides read TGTGCCAGCAGCCCATGGGATGCCGGGACAGGGGACGGTGAGCAGTTCTTC. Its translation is CASSPWDAGTGDGEQFF.

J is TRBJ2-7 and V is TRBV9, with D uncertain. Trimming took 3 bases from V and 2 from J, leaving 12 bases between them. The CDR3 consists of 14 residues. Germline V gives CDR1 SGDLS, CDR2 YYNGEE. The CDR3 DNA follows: TGTGCCAGCAGCGCGTATACTGGAACCTACGAGCAGTACTTC. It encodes CASSAYTGTYEQYF.

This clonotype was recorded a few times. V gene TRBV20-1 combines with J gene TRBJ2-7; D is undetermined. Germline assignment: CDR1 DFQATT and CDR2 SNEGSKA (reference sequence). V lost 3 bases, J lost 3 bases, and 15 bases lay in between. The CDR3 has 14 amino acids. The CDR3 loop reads CSAREPRQIYEQYF. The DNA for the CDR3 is TGCAGTGCTAGGGAGCCCCGACAAATCTACGAGCAGTACTTC.

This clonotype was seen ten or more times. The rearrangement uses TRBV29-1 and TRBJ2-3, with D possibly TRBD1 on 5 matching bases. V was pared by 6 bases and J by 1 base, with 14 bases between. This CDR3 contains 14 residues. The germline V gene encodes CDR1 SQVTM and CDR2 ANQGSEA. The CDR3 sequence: CSVRRGIGTDTQYF. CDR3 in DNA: TGCAGCGTCCGAAGGGGTATTGGCACAGATACGCAGTATTTT.

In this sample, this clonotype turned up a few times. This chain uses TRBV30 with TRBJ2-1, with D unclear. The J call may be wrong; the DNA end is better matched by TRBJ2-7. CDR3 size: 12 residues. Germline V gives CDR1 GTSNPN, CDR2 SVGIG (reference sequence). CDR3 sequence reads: CAWSDQIYEQYF. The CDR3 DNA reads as TGTGCCTGGAGTGACCAGATCTACGAGCAGTACTTC.

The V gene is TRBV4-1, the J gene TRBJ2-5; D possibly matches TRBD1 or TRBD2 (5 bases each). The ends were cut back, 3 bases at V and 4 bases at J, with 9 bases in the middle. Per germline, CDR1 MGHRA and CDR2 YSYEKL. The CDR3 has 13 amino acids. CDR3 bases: TGCGCCAGCAGCCAGAGGGGTCCAGAGACCCAGTACTTC. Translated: CASSQRGPETQYF.

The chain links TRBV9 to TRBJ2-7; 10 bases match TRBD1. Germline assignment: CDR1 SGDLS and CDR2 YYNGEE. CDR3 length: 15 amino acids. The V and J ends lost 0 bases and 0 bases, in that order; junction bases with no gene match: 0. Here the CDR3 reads CASSVGTGGSYEQYF. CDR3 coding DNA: TGTGCCAGCAGCGTAGGGACAGGGGGCTCCTACGAGCAGTACTTC.

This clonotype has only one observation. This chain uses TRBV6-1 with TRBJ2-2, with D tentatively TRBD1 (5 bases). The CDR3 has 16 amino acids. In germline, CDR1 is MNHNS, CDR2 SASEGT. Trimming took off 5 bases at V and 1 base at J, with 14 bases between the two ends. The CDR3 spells CASSPWQGWNTGELFF. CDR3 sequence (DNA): TGTGCCAGCAGTCCGTGGCAGGGATGGAACACCGGGGAGCTGTTTTTT.

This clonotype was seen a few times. The DNA of the CDR3 is TGTGCCAGCAGTCCGATGGGGGGTTTAGCAACTAATGAAAAACTGTTTTTT. As protein: CASSPMGGLATNEKLFF. The rearrangement joins TRBV27 to TRBJ1-4, with D perhaps TRBD1 (5 bases). The V gene lost 5 bases and the J gene lost 0 bases, with 16 bases spanning the gap. CDR1 and CDR2 (germline): MNHEY, SMNVEV (reference sequence). This CDR3 is built from 17 residues.

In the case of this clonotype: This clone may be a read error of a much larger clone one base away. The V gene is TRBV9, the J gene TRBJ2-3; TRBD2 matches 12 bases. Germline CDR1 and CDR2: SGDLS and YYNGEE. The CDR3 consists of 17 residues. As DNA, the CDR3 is TGTGCCGGCAGCCTAGCGGGAGGGCCGATGATGGCAGATACGCAGTATTTT. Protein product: CAGSLAGGPMMADTQYF.

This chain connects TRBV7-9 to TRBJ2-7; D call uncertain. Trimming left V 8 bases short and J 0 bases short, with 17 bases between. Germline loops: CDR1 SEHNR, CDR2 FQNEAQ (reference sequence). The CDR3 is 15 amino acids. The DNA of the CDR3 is TGTGCCAGCGCGCCGGACCGGGTCTACTCCTACGAGCAGTACTTC. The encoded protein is CASAPDRVYSYEQYF.

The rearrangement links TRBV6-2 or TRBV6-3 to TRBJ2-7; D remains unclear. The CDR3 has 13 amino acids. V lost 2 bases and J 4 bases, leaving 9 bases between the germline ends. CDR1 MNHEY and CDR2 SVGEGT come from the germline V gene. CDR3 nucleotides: TGTGCCAGCAGTTACGGGTTTATGTACGAGCAGTACTTC. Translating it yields CASSYGFMYEQYF.

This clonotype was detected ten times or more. Written as DNA, the CDR3 is TGTGCCAGCAGTTTCGACTGGGAGCAGTTCTTC. Protein sequence: CASSFDWEQFF. V gene TRBV28 combines with J gene TRBJ2-1; the D is unclear. Germline assignment: CDR1 MDHEN and CDR2 SYDVKM. The CDR3 runs to 11 residues. V shed 3 bases and J shed 10 bases, with 7 bases lying between them.

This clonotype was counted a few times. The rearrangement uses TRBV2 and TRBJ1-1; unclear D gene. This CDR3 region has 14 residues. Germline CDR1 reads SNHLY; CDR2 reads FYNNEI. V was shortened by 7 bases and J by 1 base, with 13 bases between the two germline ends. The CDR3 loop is CASTKDRWNTEAFF. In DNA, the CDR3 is TGTGCCAGCACAAAGGACCGCTGGAACACTGAAGCTTTCTTT.

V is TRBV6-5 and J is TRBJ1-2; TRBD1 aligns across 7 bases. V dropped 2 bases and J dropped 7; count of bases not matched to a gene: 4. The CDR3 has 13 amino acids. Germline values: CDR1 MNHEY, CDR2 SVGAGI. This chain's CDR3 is CASSYGTAFGYTF. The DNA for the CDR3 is TGTGCCAGCAGTTACGGGACAGCTTTTGGCTACACCTTC.

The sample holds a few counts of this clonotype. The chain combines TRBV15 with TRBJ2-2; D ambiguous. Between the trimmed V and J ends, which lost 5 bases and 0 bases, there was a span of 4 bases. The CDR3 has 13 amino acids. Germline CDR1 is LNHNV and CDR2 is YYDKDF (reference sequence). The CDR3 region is CATSRTNTGELFF. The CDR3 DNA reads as TGTGCCACCAGCCGAACGAACACCGGGGAGCTGTTTTTT. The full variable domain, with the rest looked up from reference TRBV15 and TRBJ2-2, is DAMVIQNPRYQVTQFGKPVTLSCSQTLNHNVMYWYQQKSSQAPKLLFHYYDKDFNNEADTPDNFQSRRPNTSFCFLDIRSPGLGDTAMYLCATSRTNTGELFFGEGSRLTVL.

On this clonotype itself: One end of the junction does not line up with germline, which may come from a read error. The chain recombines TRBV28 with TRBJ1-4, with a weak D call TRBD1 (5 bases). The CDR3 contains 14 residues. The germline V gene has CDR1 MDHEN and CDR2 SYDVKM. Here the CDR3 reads CASSFGGTSEKLFF. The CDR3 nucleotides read TGTGCCAGCAGTTTTGGGGGGACTAGTGAAAAACTGTTTTTT.

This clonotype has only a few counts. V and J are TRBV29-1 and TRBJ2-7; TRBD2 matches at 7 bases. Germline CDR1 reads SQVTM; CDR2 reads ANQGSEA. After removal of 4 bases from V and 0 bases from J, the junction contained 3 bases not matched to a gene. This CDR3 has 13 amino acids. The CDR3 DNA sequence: TGCAGCGTTGGAGCGGGGAGCTCCTACGAGCAGTACTTC. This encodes CSVGAGSSYEQYF.

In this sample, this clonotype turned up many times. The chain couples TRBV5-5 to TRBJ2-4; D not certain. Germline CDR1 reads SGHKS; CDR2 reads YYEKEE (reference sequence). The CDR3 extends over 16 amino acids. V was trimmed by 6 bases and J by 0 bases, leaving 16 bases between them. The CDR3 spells CASIGSASLAKNIQYF. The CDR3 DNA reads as TGTGCCAGCATAGGTTCGGCTAGTTTAGCCAAAAACATTCAGTACTTC.

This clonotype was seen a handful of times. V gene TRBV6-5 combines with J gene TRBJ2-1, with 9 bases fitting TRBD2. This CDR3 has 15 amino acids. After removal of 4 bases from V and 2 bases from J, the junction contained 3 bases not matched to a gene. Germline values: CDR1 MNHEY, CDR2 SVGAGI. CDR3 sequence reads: CASSLGGRAYNEQFF. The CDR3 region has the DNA TGTGCCAGCAGTTTGGGCGGGAGGGCCTACAATGAGCAGTTCTTC.

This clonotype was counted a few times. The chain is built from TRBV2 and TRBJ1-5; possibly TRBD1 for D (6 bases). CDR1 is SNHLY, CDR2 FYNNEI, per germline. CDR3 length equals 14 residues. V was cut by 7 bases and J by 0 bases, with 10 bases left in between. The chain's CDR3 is CASTLDSSNQPQHF. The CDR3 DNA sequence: TGTGCCAGCACCCTGGACAGTAGCAATCAGCCCCAGCATTTT.

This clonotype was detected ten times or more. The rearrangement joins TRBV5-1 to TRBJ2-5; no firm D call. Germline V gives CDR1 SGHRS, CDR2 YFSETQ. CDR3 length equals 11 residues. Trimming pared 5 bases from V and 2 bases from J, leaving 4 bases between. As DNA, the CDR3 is TGCGCCAGCAGAACTCAAGAGACCCAGTACTTC. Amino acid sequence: CASRTQETQYF.

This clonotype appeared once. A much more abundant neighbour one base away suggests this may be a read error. The CDR3 DNA follows: TGTGCCAGCGTAGCGGGAGGGCCGGATACGCGGTATTTT. Translated: CASVAGGPDTRYF. The chain couples TRBV2 to TRBJ2-3, with 11 bases fitting TRBD2. This CDR3 is 13 amino acids long. Germline assignment: CDR1 SNHLY and CDR2 FYNNEI. The complete variable domain, with remaining parts taken from reference TRBV2 and TRBJ2-3, reads EPEVTQTPSHQVTQMGQEVILRCVPISNHLYFYWYRQILGQKVEFLVSFYNNEISEKSEIFDDQFSVERPDGSNFTLKIRSTKLEDSAMYFCASVAGGPDTRYFGPGTRLTVL.

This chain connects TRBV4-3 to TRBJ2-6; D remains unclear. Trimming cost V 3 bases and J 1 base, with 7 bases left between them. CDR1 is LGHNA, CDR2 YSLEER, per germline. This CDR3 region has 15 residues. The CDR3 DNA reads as TGCGCCAGCAGCCAGCGATCATCTGGGGCCAACGTCCTGACTTTC. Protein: CASSQRSSGANVLTF.

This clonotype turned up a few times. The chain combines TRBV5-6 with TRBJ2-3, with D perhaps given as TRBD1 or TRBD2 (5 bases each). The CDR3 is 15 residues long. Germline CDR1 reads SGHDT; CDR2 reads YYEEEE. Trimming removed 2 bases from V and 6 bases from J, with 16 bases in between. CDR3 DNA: TGTGCCAGCAGCTTAATCGGGGCCAGAGCGGATACGCAGTATTTT. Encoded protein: CASSLIGARADTQYF.

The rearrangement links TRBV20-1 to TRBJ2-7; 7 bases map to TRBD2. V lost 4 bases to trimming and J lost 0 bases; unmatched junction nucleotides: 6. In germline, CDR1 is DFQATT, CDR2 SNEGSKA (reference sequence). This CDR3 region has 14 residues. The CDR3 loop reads CSANSASGSYEQYF. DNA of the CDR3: TGCAGTGCTAATTCGGCTAGCGGCTCCTACGAGCAGTACTTC.

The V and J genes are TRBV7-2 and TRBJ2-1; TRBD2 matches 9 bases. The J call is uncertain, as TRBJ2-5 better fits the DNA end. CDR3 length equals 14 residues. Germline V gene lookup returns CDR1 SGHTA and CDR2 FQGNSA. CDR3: CASSLIAGVETQYF. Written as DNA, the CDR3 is TGTGCCAGCAGCTTGATAGCGGGGGTAGAGACCCAGTACTTC.